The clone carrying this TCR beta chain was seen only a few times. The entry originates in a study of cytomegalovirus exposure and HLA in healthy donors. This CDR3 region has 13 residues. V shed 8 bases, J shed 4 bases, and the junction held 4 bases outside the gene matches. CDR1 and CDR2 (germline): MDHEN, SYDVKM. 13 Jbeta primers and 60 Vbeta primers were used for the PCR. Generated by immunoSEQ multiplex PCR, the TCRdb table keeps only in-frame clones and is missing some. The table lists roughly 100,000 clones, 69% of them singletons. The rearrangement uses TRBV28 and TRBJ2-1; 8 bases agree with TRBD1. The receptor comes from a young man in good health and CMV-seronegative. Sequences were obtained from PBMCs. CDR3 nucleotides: TGTGCCAGCGGGACAGGTCTTTACAATGAGCAGTTCTTC. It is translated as CASGTGLYNEQFF.